A selection of T cell receptor beta chains follows, all from one sample in a study of cytomegalovirus exposure and HLA in healthy donors. Method: immunoSEQ multiplex PCR; TCRdb's copy keeps in-frame clones and lacks some. The repertoire consists of 150,000 or so clones, with around 74% occurring once and the leading ten covering roughly 4%. The sample was PBMCs. These receptors came from a young man in good health and CMV-seropositive. Each CDR3 is given with its conserved first and last residue. Fields, in order: CDR3 length, J gene, clone size, D gene, V gene, CDR3 protein, CDR3 DNA. D genes are given only for firm matches. Size is omitted from some rows. Given values are once, few, many or a class for expanded clones.

cdr3_length: 11; j_call: TRBJ2-7; clone_size: -; d_call: -; v_call: TRBV6-5; cdr3_aa: CASSREHEQYF; cdr3_nt: TGTGCCAGCAGCCGAGAACACGAGCAGTACTTC
cdr3_length: 15; j_call: TRBJ2-5; clone_size: -; d_call: TRBD1; v_call: TRBV28; cdr3_aa: CASSNPGQGTETQYF; cdr3_nt: TGTGCCAGCAGTAACCCGGGACAGGGGACGGAGACCCAGTACTTC
cdr3_length: 15; j_call: TRBJ2-7; clone_size: -; d_call: -; v_call: TRBV6-5; cdr3_aa: CASSYRDLTSYEQYF; cdr3_nt: TGTGCCAGCAGTTACAGGGACTTGACTTCCTACGAGCAGTACTTC
cdr3_length: 13; j_call: TRBJ1-1; clone_size: -; d_call: -; v_call: TRBV5-4; cdr3_aa: CASSPIADTEAFF; cdr3_nt: TGTGCCAGCAGCCCGATCGCAGACACTGAAGCTTTCTTT
cdr3_length: 14; j_call: TRBJ2-7; clone_size: -; d_call: -; v_call: TRBV10-1; cdr3_aa: CASSEGRGERRQYF; cdr3_nt: TGCGCCAGCAGTGAAGGACGCGGCGAGCGGAGGCAGTACTTC
cdr3_length: 14; j_call: TRBJ1-1; clone_size: few; d_call: -; v_call: TRBV13; cdr3_aa: CASSSYRAGTEAFF; cdr3_nt: TGTGCCAGCAGCAGCTACAGGGCCGGCACTGAAGCTTTCTTT
cdr3_length: 18; j_call: TRBJ2-5; clone_size: few; d_call: -; v_call: TRBV9; cdr3_aa: CASSPNWAAGRGGETQYF; cdr3_nt: TGTGCCAGCAGCCCAAACTGGGCGGCAGGGCGGGGCGGGGAGACCCAGTACTTC
cdr3_length: 19; j_call: TRBJ2-1; clone_size: -; d_call: TRBD2; v_call: TRBV10-1; cdr3_aa: CASSDPRLAGVRSYNEQFF; cdr3_nt: TGCGCCAGCAGTGACCCGAGACTAGCGGGAGTTCGCTCCTACAATGAGCAGTTCTTC
cdr3_length: 14; j_call: TRBJ2-1; clone_size: once; d_call: -; v_call: TRBV7-2; cdr3_aa: CASSLGQIYNEQFF; cdr3_nt: TGTGCCAGCAGCTTAGGACAGATCTACAATGAGCAGTTCTTC
cdr3_length: 13; j_call: TRBJ2-2; clone_size: -; d_call: -; v_call: TRBV2; cdr3_aa: CASRQGTSGELFF; cdr3_nt: TGTGCCAGCAGACAGGGGACTAGCGGGGAGCTGTTTTTT
cdr3_length: 15; j_call: TRBJ2-1; clone_size: -; d_call: -; v_call: TRBV25-1; cdr3_aa: CASTQVWGLNNEQFF; cdr3_nt: TGTGCCAGCACTCAGGTGTGGGGCCTTAACAATGAGCAGTTCTTC
cdr3_length: 12; j_call: TRBJ2-2; clone_size: -; d_call: -; v_call: TRBV5-6; cdr3_aa: CASSPGSGELFF; cdr3_nt: TGTGCCAGCAGCCCCGGGTCCGGGGAGCTGTTTTTT
cdr3_length: 15; j_call: TRBJ2-7; clone_size: -; d_call: TRBD2; v_call: TRBV7-2; cdr3_aa: CASSRQRGGGYEQYF; cdr3_nt: TGTGCCAGCAGTCGCCAGCGGGGGGGCGGCTACGAGCAGTACTTC
cdr3_length: 13; j_call: TRBJ2-1; clone_size: -; d_call: -; v_call: TRBV5-1; cdr3_aa: CASSLVMGSEQFF; cdr3_nt: TGCGCCAGCAGCTTGGTAATGGGGAGTGAGCAGTTCTTC
cdr3_length: 13; j_call: TRBJ2-1; clone_size: -; d_call: TRBD1; v_call: TRBV29-1; cdr3_aa: CSAPPTGYGEQFF; cdr3_nt: TGCAGCGCCCCGCCGACAGGGTACGGTGAGCAGTTCTTC
cdr3_length: 16; j_call: TRBJ2-2; clone_size: -; d_call: -; v_call: TRBV5-1; cdr3_aa: CASSLKGAQGTGELFF; cdr3_nt: TGCGCCAGCAGCTTGAAGGGCGCCCAGGGCACCGGGGAGCTGTTTTTT
cdr3_length: 15; j_call: TRBJ1-1; clone_size: -; d_call: -; v_call: TRBV11-2; cdr3_aa: CASSLSRGADTEAFF; cdr3_nt: TGTGCCAGCAGCTTATCCCGGGGGGCGGACACTGAAGCTTTCTTT
cdr3_length: 13; j_call: TRBJ1-5; clone_size: -; d_call: -; v_call: TRBV5-4; cdr3_aa: CASSLDSNQPQHF; cdr3_nt: TGTGCCAGCAGCCTAGATAGCAATCAGCCCCAGCATTTT
cdr3_length: 14; j_call: TRBJ2-7; clone_size: few; d_call: -; v_call: TRBV28; cdr3_aa: CASSLVGGSYEQYF; cdr3_nt: TGTGCCAGCAGCCTGGTAGGGGGCTCCTACGAGCAGTACTTC
cdr3_length: 13; j_call: TRBJ1-4; clone_size: -; d_call: -; v_call: TRBV7-8; cdr3_aa: CASSPGSNEKLFF; cdr3_nt: TGTGCCAGCAGCCCGGGATCGAATGAAAAACTGTTTTTT
cdr3_length: 14; j_call: TRBJ2-7; clone_size: -; d_call: TRBD1; v_call: TRBV19; cdr3_aa: CASSAGQGTYEQYF; cdr3_nt: TGTGCCAGTAGTGCCGGACAGGGAACCTACGAGCAGTACTTC
cdr3_length: 13; j_call: TRBJ1-1; clone_size: -; d_call: -; v_call: TRBV19; cdr3_aa: CASTVHENTEAFF; cdr3_nt: TGTGCCAGTACCGTACACGAGAACACTGAAGCTTTCTTT
cdr3_length: 15; j_call: TRBJ2-7; clone_size: -; d_call: TRBD2; v_call: TRBV13; cdr3_aa: CASSPRLAGGYEQYF; cdr3_nt: TGTGCCAGCAGCCCCAGACTAGCGGGGGGCTACGAGCAGTACTTC
cdr3_length: 15; j_call: TRBJ1-5; clone_size: -; d_call: TRBD1; v_call: TRBV6-5; cdr3_aa: CASSLGDSSNQPQHF; cdr3_nt: TGTGCCAGCAGTTTGGGGGACAGCAGCAATCAGCCCCAGCATTTT
cdr3_length: 14; j_call: TRBJ2-1; clone_size: -; d_call: -; v_call: TRBV28; cdr3_aa: CASSFRGAYNEQFF; cdr3_nt: TGTGCCAGCAGTTTCCGCGGGGCCTACAATGAGCAGTTCTTC